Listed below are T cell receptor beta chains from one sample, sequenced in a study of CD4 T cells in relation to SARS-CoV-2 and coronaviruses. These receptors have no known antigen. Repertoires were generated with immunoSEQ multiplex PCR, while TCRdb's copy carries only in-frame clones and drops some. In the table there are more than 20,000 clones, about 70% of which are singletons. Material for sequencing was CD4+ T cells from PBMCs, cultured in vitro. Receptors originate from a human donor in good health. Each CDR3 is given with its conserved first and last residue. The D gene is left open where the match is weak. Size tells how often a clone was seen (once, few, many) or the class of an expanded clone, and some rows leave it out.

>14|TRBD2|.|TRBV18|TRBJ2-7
TGTGCCAGCTCACCCGGGGGGGGCACCTACGAGCAGTACTTC
CASSPGGGTYEQYF
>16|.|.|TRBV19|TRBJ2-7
TGTGCCAGTAGTACGTGGACAGGGCGCGGGGGGTACGAGCAGTACTTC
CASSTWTGRGGYEQYF
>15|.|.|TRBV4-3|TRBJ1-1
TGCGCCAGCAGCGAAGTCGGAGTCGGAGGCACTGAAGCTTTCTTT
CASSEVGVGGTEAFF
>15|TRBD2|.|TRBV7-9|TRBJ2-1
TGTGCCAGCAGCTTAGGACTAGCGGGTAACAATGAGCAGTTCTTC
CASSLGLAGNNEQFF
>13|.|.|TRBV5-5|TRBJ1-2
TGTGCCAGCAGCTTACAGGTCTACTATGGCTACACCTTC
CASSLQVYYGYTF
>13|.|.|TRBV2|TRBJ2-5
TGTGCCAGCAGCCGACAGGACAAGTGGGCCCAGTACTTC
CASSRQDKWAQYF
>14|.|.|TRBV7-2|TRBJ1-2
TGTGCCAGCAGCTTAGCGCTAGCTAACTATGGCTACACCTTC
CASSLALANYGYTF
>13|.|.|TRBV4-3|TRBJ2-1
TGCGCCAGCAGCCAAGAGCCATACAATGAGCAGTTCTTC
CASSQEPYNEQFF
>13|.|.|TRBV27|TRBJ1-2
TGTGCCACAGGCAGGGGCGATAACTATGGCTACACCTTC
CATGRGDNYGYTF
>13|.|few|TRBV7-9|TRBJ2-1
TGTGCCAGCAGCCTCTCTAGCGTAGGTGAGCAGTTCTTC
CASSLSSVGEQFF
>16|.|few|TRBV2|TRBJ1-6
TGTGCCAGCAGTGAGGCAGGGATAATTAATAATTCACCCCTCCACTTT
CASSEAGIINNSPLHF
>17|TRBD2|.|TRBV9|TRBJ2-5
TGTGCCAGCAGCTCCCCGGGACTAGCGGGGGGGGGCGAGACCCAGTACTTC
CASSSPGLAGGGETQYF
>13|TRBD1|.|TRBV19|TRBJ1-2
TGTGCCAGTCGGGACAGAGATAACTATGGCTACACCTTC
CASRDRDNYGYTF
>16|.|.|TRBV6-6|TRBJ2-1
TGTGCCAGCAGTTACGGTATCCGCGGGACCCTGAGTGAGCAGTTCTTC
CASSYGIRGTLSEQFF
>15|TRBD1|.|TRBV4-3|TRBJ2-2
TGCGCCAGCAGCCTACAGGGGTCCTACACCGGGGAGCTGTTTTTT
CASSLQGSYTGELFF
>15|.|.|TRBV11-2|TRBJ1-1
TGTGCCAGCAGCCAATTCACGGGGCTGGGGACTGAAGCTTTCTTT
CASSQFTGLGTEAFF
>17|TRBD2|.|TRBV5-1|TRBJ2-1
TGCGCCAGCAGCAGGGGACTAGCGGGCCACTCCTACAATGAGCAGTTCTTC
CASSRGLAGHSYNEQFF
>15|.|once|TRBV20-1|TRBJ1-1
TGCAGTGCTAGTAGGTCCGGCAGGGCTATTTCTGAAGCTTTCTTT
CSASRSGRAISEAFF
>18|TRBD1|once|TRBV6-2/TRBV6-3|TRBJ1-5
TGTGCCAGCAGTCCCTCCGGGACAGGGATCCCCGACAATCAGCCCCAGCATTTT
CASSPSGTGIPDNQPQHF
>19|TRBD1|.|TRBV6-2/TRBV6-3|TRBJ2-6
TGTGCCAGCAGCAAGAGTAGGGACAGACACCTCTCTGGGGCCAACGTCCTGACTTTC
CASSKSRDRHLSGANVLTF
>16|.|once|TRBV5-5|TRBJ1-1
TGTGCCAGCAGCTTGGATGGGGGGGCGTCGAGGACTGAAGCTTTCTTT
CASSLDGGASRTEAFF
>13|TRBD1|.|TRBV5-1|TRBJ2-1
TGCGCCAGCAGCTCACAGGGGGAAAATGAGCAGTTCTTC
CASSSQGENEQFF
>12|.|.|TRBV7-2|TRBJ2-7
TGTGCCAGCAGCTCTAGAACCTACGAGCAGTACTTC
CASSSRTYEQYF
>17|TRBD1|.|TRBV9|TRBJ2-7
TGTGCCAGCAGCGCGGGGCCCATGAAGACAGGGAACTACGAGCAGTACTTC
CASSAGPMKTGNYEQYF
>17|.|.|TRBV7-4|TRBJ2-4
TGTGCCAGCAGCTCCCGCTCTAGCCCCCTGTCCCCAAACATTCAGTACTTC
CASSSRSSPLSPNIQYF
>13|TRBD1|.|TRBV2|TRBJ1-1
TGTGCCACCTTGACAGGGCTGCGCACTGAAGCTTTCTTT
CATLTGLRTEAFF
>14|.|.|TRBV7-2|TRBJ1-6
TGTGCCAGCAGTTACACAGCCTTCGGTTCACCCCTCCACTTT
CASSYTAFGSPLHF
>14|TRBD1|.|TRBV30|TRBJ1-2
TGTGCCTGGGACAGGACAGGGGAGGGGGATGGCTACACCTTC
CAWDRTGEGDGYTF
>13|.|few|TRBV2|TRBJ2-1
TGTGCCAGCACGGTAAGCTCCTACAATGAGCAGTTCTTC
CASTVSSYNEQFF
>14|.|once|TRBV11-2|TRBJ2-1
TGTGCCAGCAGCTCGGGACACCCGGGGTATGAGCAGTTCTTC
CASSSGHPGYEQFF
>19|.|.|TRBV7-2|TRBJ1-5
TGTGCCAGCAGCCCCAGACGTGAGGCCCAGGGAAGGGGCGATCAGCCCCAGCATTTT
CASSPRREAQGRGDQPQHF
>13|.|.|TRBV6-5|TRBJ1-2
TGTGCCAGCAGCAAGCCAGGGGTCCATGGCTACACCTTC
CASSKPGVHGYTF
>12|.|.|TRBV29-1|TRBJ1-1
TGCAGCGTTGCTTATGAGAACACTGAAGCTTTCTTT
CSVAYENTEAFF
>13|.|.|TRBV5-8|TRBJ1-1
TGTGCCAGCAGCTTGCAGTCGGACACTGAAGCTTTCTTT
CASSLQSDTEAFF
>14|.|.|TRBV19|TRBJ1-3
TGTGCCAGTAGTAGGCAAATTTCTGGAAACACCATATATTTT
CASSRQISGNTIYF
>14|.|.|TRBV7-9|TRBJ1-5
TGTGCCAGCAGCTTAGCGGCAGGCGGTCAGCCCCAGCATTTT
CASSLAAGGQPQHF
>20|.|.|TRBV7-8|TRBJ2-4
TGTGCCAGCAGCTTAGGAGGTATTGGGGGAACAGGGCGGTCCGAAAACATTCAGTACTTC
CASSLGGIGGTGRSENIQYF
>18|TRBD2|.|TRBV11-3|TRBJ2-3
TGTGCCAGCAGCTTAGGATGGCCAGCGGGGGGAGCCACAGATACGCAGTATTTT
CASSLGWPAGGATDTQYF
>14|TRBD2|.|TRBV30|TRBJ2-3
TGTGCCTGGAGACTAGCGTGGGGCACAGATACGCAGTATTTT
CAWRLAWGTDTQYF
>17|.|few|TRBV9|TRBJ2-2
TGTGCCAGCAGCCCCTGGGGAGGAACAGTTGGGACCGGGGAGCTGTTTTTT
CASSPWGGTVGTGELFF
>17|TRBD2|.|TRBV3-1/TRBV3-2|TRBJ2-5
TGTGCCAGCAGCCAAGAGGGCGGGCGGGGGGGCCAGGAGACCCAGTACTTC
CASSQEGGRGGQETQYF
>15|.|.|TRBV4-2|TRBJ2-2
TGTGCCAGCAGCCAGGTCCAAGTGAGCACCGGGGAGCTGTTTTTT
CASSQVQVSTGELFF
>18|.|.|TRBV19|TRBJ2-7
TGTGCCAGTAGTATAAGGGGGGACGGAGCGGGGATACCCTACGAGCAGTACTTC
CASSIRGDGAGIPYEQYF
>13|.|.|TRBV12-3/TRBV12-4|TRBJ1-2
TGTGCCAGCAGTTTGGGAATTCAGGGTGGCTACACCTTC
CASSLGIQGGYTF
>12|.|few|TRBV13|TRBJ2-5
TGTGCCAGCAGCTTAAGGGTGGAGACCCAGTACTTC
CASSLRVETQYF
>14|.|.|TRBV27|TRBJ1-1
TGTGCCAGCAGTTCCCAGGTCGGGGTCACTGAAGCTTTCTTT
CASSSQVGVTEAFF
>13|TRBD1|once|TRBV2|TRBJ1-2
TGTGCCAGCAGTTTGGACAGGCTAAATGGCTACACCTTC
CASSLDRLNGYTF
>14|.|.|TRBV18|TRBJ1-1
TGTGCCAGCTCACCGGGACCAGGTGACACTGAAGCTTTCTTT
CASSPGPGDTEAFF
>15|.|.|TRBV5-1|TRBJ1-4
TGCGCCAGCAGCTTGGGAACGGCAACTAATGAAAAACTGTTTTTT
CASSLGTATNEKLFF
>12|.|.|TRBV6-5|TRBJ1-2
TGTGCCAGCACCGAAGGGGGACTTGGCTACACCTTC
CASTEGGLGYTF
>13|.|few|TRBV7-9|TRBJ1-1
TGTGCCAGCAGCTGGGGGGCCCAGAGTGAAGCTTTCTTT
CASSWGAQSEAFF
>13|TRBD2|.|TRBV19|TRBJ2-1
TGTGCCAGTAGTATCGGGAGGGCCAATGAGCAGTTCTTC
CASSIGRANEQFF
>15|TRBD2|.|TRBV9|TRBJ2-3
TGTGCCAGCAGCGGACCTAGCGGGAGTGGAGATACGCAGTATTTT
CASSGPSGSGDTQYF